Described below is a single T cell receptor (beta chain) sequence and its context. The data were obtained in a study of blood T cell repertoires in COVID-19. Study context: From T cells, B-cell-depleted T cells, or PBMCs came the material, which was cDNA or gDNA.

Authors' analysis steps: How many nucleated cells were present was estimated from reference gene primer amplification. Measured with immunoSEQ multiplex PCR; TCRdb has only the in-frame clones, and not every one. D and trimming come from the DNA, and the V and J calls and clone size come from that table. This table has 55,000 to 90,000 clones, 70% to 85% appearing once. Input material: peripheral blood. This clonotype was obtained from a woman aged 65 to 85 with acute or convalescent COVID-19.

In DNA, the CDR3 is TGTGCCAGCAGTCCGACAGGGGCGGCCAATCAGCCCCAGCATTTT. The encoded protein is CASSPTGAANQPQHF. The chain uses TRBV6-2 or TRBV6-3 and TRBJ1-5; 8 bases match TRBD1. J lost 3 bases, V lost 5 bases, and 6 bases had no gene match. Germline V gene sequence: CDR1 MNHEY, CDR2 SVGEGT. This CDR3 region has 15 residues.